The 12 T cell receptor beta chains reported below all come from one sample, sequenced in a study of blood T cell repertoires in COVID-19. The repertoire was sequenced with immunoSEQ multiplex PCR; TCRdb's copy has only in-frame clones and lacks some. The sample lists tens of thousands of clones, just over 90% occurring once. The sample was peripheral blood. The receptors here all came from a man in his sixties or seventies with active COVID-19.

The chain couples TRBV19 to TRBJ1-5, with 9 bases that match TRBD1. The CDR3 has 14 residues. Trimming removed 4 bases from V and 6 bases from J; junction bases left unmatched: 4. Germline CDR1 LNHDA, CDR2 SQIVND (reference sequence). The CDR3 region has the DNA TGTGCCAGTAGTAAAGACAGGGGGACTCAGCCCCAGCATTTT. It codes for CASSKDRGTQPQHF.

The count of this clone is one. The gene calls are TRBV5-1 and TRBJ2-3; tentative D call: TRBD1 (6 bases). Trimming removed 4 bases from V and 2 bases from J, with 11 bases in between. The CDR3 spans 14 residues. Germline V gives CDR1 SGHRS, CDR2 YFSETQ. CDR3 residues: CASSTGQATDTQYF. DNA for the CDR3: TGCGCCAGCAGCACGGGACAAGCCACAGATACGCAGTATTTT.

J is TRBJ2-2 and V is TRBV7-2; the match to TRBD2 covers 9 bases. Germline V gene lookup returns CDR1 SGHTA and CDR2 FQGNSA. CDR3 length: 15 residues. The V gene end was trimmed by 5 bases and the J gene end by 3 bases; junction bases not matched to a gene: 4. The chain's CDR3 is CASSILAGDTGELFF. The CDR3 DNA reads as TGTGCCAGCAGCATCTTAGCGGGGGACACCGGGGAGCTGTTTTTT.

The chain links TRBV12-3 or TRBV12-4 to TRBJ2-3; D perhaps matches TRBD2 (6 bases). The CDR3 runs 13 residues. V lost 6 bases to trimming and J lost 8 bases, with 15 bases between them. In DNA form, the CDR3 reads TGTGCCAGCAGATATACCGCCGGGGGTACGCAGTATTTT. Translating it yields CASRYTAGGTQYF.

This chain connects TRBV2 to TRBJ1-6, with D maybe TRBD1 (5 bases). Germline CDR1 SNHLY, CDR2 FYNNEI. This CDR3 has 15 residues. V lost 9 bases and J 6 bases, leaving 18 bases between the germline ends. The CDR3 DNA sequence: TGTGCCAGTACCTTTGGGGGGTGGGGTAATTCACCCCTCCACTTT. Translation gives CASTFGGWGNSPLHF.

The chain recombines TRBV2 with TRBJ1-5; D may be TRBD1 (6 bases). The CDR3 has 14 amino acids. CDR1 SNHLY and CDR2 FYNNEI come from the germline V gene. V gave up 5 bases and J gave up 3 bases, with 11 bases separating them. The CDR3 here is CASSQGSFNQPQHF. CDR3 DNA sequence: TGTGCCAGCAGTCAGGGGTCGTTCAATCAGCCCCAGCATTTT.

The sample holds one count of this clone. The chain carries TRBV7-8 and TRBJ2-1, with TRBD2 identical over 7 bases. Germline trimming cut 5 bases from V and 10 bases from J; bases unmatched to any gene: 5. The V gene's germline CDR1 is SGHVS and CDR2 FQNEAQ. This CDR3 is built from 12 residues. The CDR3 bases are TGTGCCAGCAGCCTGACTAGCACCGAGCAGTTCTTC. Protein sequence: CASSLTSTEQFF.

The CDR3 DNA sequence: TGTGCCAGCAGCTTAGTGGGCAGGAACACTGAAGCTTTCTTT. Its translation: CASSLVGRNTEAFF. V and J are TRBV7-2 and TRBJ1-1; D is unclear. CDR3 size: 14 residues. V lost 1 base and J lost 1, with 7 bases in between. Looked up from germline, CDR1 is SGHTA and CDR2 is FQGNSA.

The chain couples TRBV6-5 to TRBJ2-7; 8 nucleotides align to TRBD1. The ends lost 6 bases at V and 7 bases at J; junction bases unmatched: 11. The V gene's germline CDR1 is MNHEY and CDR2 SVGAGI. CDR3 length: 14 residues. CDR3: CASSPSGTGGEQYF. CDR3 sequence (DNA): TGTGCCAGCAGCCCCTCCGGGACAGGAGGGGAGCAGTACTTC.

The chain has TRBV2 and TRBJ2-1, with 10 nucleotides matching TRBD2. The CDR3 spans 17 residues. V shed 5 bases and J 9 bases; nucleotides not matched to a gene: 16. Germline V gene lookup returns CDR1 SNHLY and CDR2 FYNNEI. CDR3 bases: TGTGCCAGCAGTACCTCCCGGACTAGCGGAGGGTCAGGTGAGCAGTTCTTC. As protein: CASSTSRTSGGSGEQFF.

This rearrangement joins TRBV28 to TRBJ1-6; tentative D call: TRBD1 (6 bases). Trimming stripped 6 bases from V and 4 bases from J, with 19 bases between. The CDR3 length is 17 residues. CDR1 is MDHEN and CDR2 is SYDVKM in the germline V gene. CDR3: CASSYHPSRGYNSPLHF. The DNA of the CDR3 is TGTGCCAGCAGCTACCACCCCTCCAGGGGATATAATTCACCCCTCCACTTT.

This rearrangement joins TRBV18 to TRBJ1-6; D unclear. With 1 base removed from V and 9 bases from J, the gap between germline ends came to 13 bases. The CDR3 runs to 15 residues. Germline CDR1 and CDR2: KGHSH and LQKENI. This chain's CDR3 is CASSPQEASFSPLHF. The CDR3 nucleotides are TGTGCCAGCTCACCACAGGAGGCTTCTTTTTCACCCCTCCACTTT. Full variable domain (outside the CDR3, taken from reference TRBV18 and TRBJ1-6): NAGVMQNPRHLVRRRGQEARLRCSPMKGHSHVYWYRQLPEEGLKFMVYLQKENIIDESGMPKERFSAEFPKEGPSILRIQQVVRGDSAAYFCASSPQEASFSPLHFGNGTRLTVT.